This T cell receptor beta chain was profiled in a study of T cell changes during pregnancy in multiple sclerosis. The assay was immunoSEQ multiplex PCR, and TCRdb's table has in-frame clones only and misses some. The sample includes 45,000 to 60,000 clones, around 92% of them seen just once. The CDR3 has 13 amino acids. The V end was cut by 3 bases, the J end by 2 bases, with 7 bases between. Looked up from germline, CDR1 is SGHTA and CDR2 is FQGNSA. Specimen: CD4+ T cells from peripheral blood mononuclear cells, collected in the third trimester of pregnancy. The chain recombines TRBV7-2 with TRBJ2-5; no clear D gene. The clonotype comes from a female donor with multiple sclerosis, enrolled in a pregnancy study. CDR3 loop: CASSFLDQETQYF. CDR3 in DNA: TGTGCCAGCAGCTTCCTAGATCAAGAGACCCAGTACTTC.